The T cell receptor beta chain described here comes from a study of spatial heterogeneity in lung cancer. Across the whole study: More beta-chain than alpha-chain sequences were consistently detected.

TCRdb itself ran the 5' RACE reads through MiXCR, one entry per CDR3 protein. The sample records 23,000 or so distinct CDR3 sequences, roughly 4.8% being singletons. Specified time point: sample taken at primary tumor resection. Sequencing was performed on whole RNA extracted from tumor and nontumor lung tissue, or from frozen PBMC, and the material was left unsorted. The length of the CDR3 is 18 residues. Germline V CDR1 and CDR2: MGHRA, YSYEKL. The V gene end was trimmed by 2 bases and the J gene end by 0 bases; junction bases not matched to a gene: 3. This clonotype was seen repeatedly, ten times or more.

Here the sequenced sample was PBMCs, taken at surgery. This TCR was recovered from a male donor with early-stage non-small cell lung cancer. The genes are TRBV4-1 and TRBJ2-3, with 15 bases matching TRBD2. The CDR3 here is CASSQTGTSGRSTDTQYF. CDR3 DNA: TGCGCCAGCAGCCAAACCGGGACTAGCGGGAGGAGCACAGATACGCAGTATTTT.